A few counts support the clone carrying this T cell receptor (beta chain). According to the study, TCR beta libraries were built with iRepertoire HTBI primers and CDR3-region Arm-PCR. TCRdb independently ran MiXCR on the multiplex PCR reads; one entry per CDR3 protein. The sample shows 350,000 to 550,000 distinct CDR3 sequences, roughly 17% of them seen only once. Trimming removed 0 bases from V and 3 bases from J, with 15 bases in between. CDR3 size: 16 residues. Looked up from germline, CDR1 is MGHRA and CDR2 is YSYEKL. Time point denoted: newly diagnosed GD, antithyroid drugs for less than 3 months. Construction of the TCR library relied on RNA isolated from PBMCs. EDTA tubes held approximately 10 milliliters of peripheral blood from each patient. These data come from a study of regulatory T cells in long-lasting Graves disease. The same data also contributed to another study, on T cells in Graves' hyperthyroidism and ophthalmopathy.

The receptor was isolated from a woman between 18 and 30 years old with Graves disease. This material consisted of peripheral blood mononuclear cells (PBMCs), taken at new diagnosis, from a patient treated with antithyroid drugs. The chain couples TRBV4-1 to TRBJ2-7, with D tentatively TRBD1 (7 bases). Here the CDR3 DNA reads TGCGCCAGCAGCCAAGAAGGTCCAGGGGGACTCTACGAGCAGTACTTC. Protein product: CASSQEGPGGLYEQYF.